This TCR beta chain is drawn from a study of blood T cells in healthy people across ages. About this clonotype itself: One end of the junction varies from germline; a read error may be responsible.

Then a second PCR, running about 6 to 12 cycles, was carried out with a sample-barcoded 5' primer and a J-beta primer mix. TCRdb reprocessed the 5' RACE reads via MiXCR and lists one record per CDR3 protein. The sample yields roughly 1.4 million distinct CDR3 sequences, 59% seen once. The CDR3 is 13 residues long. The extraction recovered at least 5 micrograms of total RNA per sample. What was sequenced was blood. The receptor was derived from a young man in good health. V is TRBV12-3 or TRBV12-4 and J is TRBJ1-2; 8 bases map to TRBD1. Here the CDR3 DNA reads TGCGCCAGCAGCCTGACAGGGGCCTATGGCTACACCTTC. This sequence encodes CASSLTGAYGYTF.